This T cell receptor beta chain stems from a study of shared clonotypes between healthy human individuals. Note on this clone: Different DNA sequences within this sample yield the same CDR3.

The naive CD8 fraction comprised CD45RO-negative cells positively selected for CCR7 and excluded terminally differentiated effector memory CD45RA+ cells. Donors comprised healthy HIV-negative adults lacking recent acute infections or vaccinations. Repertoires were generated with immunoSEQ multiplex PCR, while TCRdb's copy carries only in-frame clones and drops some. The top ten hold roughly 1% of the sample, which has millions of clones, less than 95% seen once. V trimming: 5 bases; J trimming: 1 base; junction bases outside the gene matches: 2. The CDR3 has 13 residues. The V gene's germline CDR1 is MNHEY and CDR2 SVGAGI.

Source material: naive CD8+ T cells sorted from blood. This TCR derives from a man younger than 35 in good health. This chain connects TRBV6-5 to TRBJ2-7, with 7 bases lining up with TRBD2. The CDR3 bases are TGTGCCAGCAGTCTTAGCGGGTCCTACGAGCAGTACTTC. It translates to CASSLSGSYEQYF.